This TCR beta chain was identified in a study of blood T cell repertoires in COVID-19. Turning to the study itself: The cDNA or gDNA used as material had been derived from T cells, B-cell-depleted T cells, or PBMCs.

In the source study's methods: By means of reference gene primer amplification, nucleated cell counts were estimated. The table came from immunoSEQ multiplex PCR; TCRdb's copy has only in-frame clones and leaves some out. That table furnishes V, J and clone size, whereas the DNA furnished D and trimming. The repertoire has about 70,000 clones, around 86% of them found once; the top ten carry 9% to 15%. With 2 bases removed from V and 4 bases from J, the gap between germline ends came to 11 bases. The CDR3 sequence is 14 residues long. CDR1 MNHEY and CDR2 SVGAGI come from the germline V gene. The sequenced sample consisted of peripheral blood. The chain couples TRBV6-5 to TRBJ1-2; D perhaps matches TRBD1 (6 bases). The sequence was obtained from a human donor in a cohort sampled during active COVID-19. The DNA of the CDR3 is TGTGCCAGCAGTTACAGGGGGATAGGCTATGGCTACACCTTC. Translating gives CASSYRGIGYGYTF.